The 2 T cell receptor beta chains below were found in one sample sequenced in a study of blood T cell repertoires in COVID-19. Sequencing used immunoSEQ multiplex PCR; TCRdb keeps in-frame clones, though not all of them. The sample contains about 190,000 clones, over 80% of which appear only once. The sequenced sample consisted of PBMCs or T cells enriched from blood (not recorded which). These receptors were taken from a woman aged 30 to 39 who had been exposed to COVID-19.

The chain uses TRBV19 and TRBJ1-2; 7 nucleotides agree with TRBD1. This CDR3 has 17 residues. V was pared by 3 bases and J by 1 base, with 11 bases of the junction left unmatched. CDR1 and CDR2 from the germline V gene are LNHDA and SQIVND (reference sequence). CDR3 loop: CASSIRGTATINYGYTF. CDR3 DNA: TGTGCCAGTAGTATTCGTGGGACAGCGACGATTAACTATGGCTACACCTTC.

The chain employs TRBV7-8 and TRBJ2-7, with a tentative D call TRBD1 (5 bases). This CDR3 is 16 amino acids long. The germline gives CDR1 SGHVS, CDR2 FQNEAQ. Trimming removed 1 base at V and 3 bases at J, with 16 bases between. This CDR3 reads CASSLGRSRVGYEQYF. CDR3 coding DNA: TGTGCCAGCAGCTTAGGTCGCTCCAGGGTAGGCTACGAGCAGTACTTC.